Listed below are T cell receptor beta chains from one sample, sequenced in a study of blood T cell repertoires in COVID-19. Libraries were prepared by immunoSEQ multiplex PCR; TCRdb keeps only in-frame clonotypes and omits some of them. The sample contains tens of thousands of clones, 90% of which appear only once. Sequencing was done on a sample of peripheral blood. These receptors came from a human donor in a cohort sampled during active COVID-19. Both conserved end residues are part of each CDR3.

TRBV18,TRBJ2-2,CASSRSGTGEGAGELFF
TRBV6-5,TRBJ2-2,CASSYVPGSNTGELFF
TRBV6-5,TRBJ2-2,CASSRDTGELFF
TRBV18,TRBJ2-1,CASSPPLFALNSGRAENEQFF
TRBV19,TRBJ2-7,CAGQDRGYEQYF
TRBV7-2,TRBJ2-1,CASSLLGGSYNEQFF
TRBV14,TRBJ1-3,CASSQVAGGFGNTIYF
TRBV2,TRBJ2-2,CASSRDTGELFF
TRBV18,TRBJ2-2,CASSPRQGARTGELFF
TRBV3-1/TRBV3-2,TRBJ2-5,CASSQATSGSYETQYF
TRBV5-1,TRBJ2-2,CASSSTPTTGRTGELFF
TRBV7-8,TRBJ2-3,CASRDPRGEPTSTDTQYF
TRBV12-5,TRBJ1-1,CASGHDRGGNTEAFF
TRBV6-1,TRBJ2-1,CASSEWGAGEEQFF
TRBV7-2,TRBJ2-3,CASSSTSGVTDTQYF
TRBV18,TRBJ2-7,CASSRGGGAYEQYF
TRBV29-1,TRBJ2-3,CSVRDRGPTDTQYF
TRBV12-3/TRBV12-4,TRBJ1-1,CASSLEARREAFF
TRBV11-2,TRBJ2-7,CASSLTGTSLGQYF
TRBV5-1,TRBJ1-2,CASSLEQAPNYGYTF
TRBV10-3,TRBJ1-1,CAISEQMNTEAFF
TRBV19,TRBJ2-2,CASTNYDPGAGELFF
TRBV5-4,TRBJ1-1,CASSPNRGGTEAFF
TRBV7-8,TRBJ2-7,CASSLIALAGDTYEQYF